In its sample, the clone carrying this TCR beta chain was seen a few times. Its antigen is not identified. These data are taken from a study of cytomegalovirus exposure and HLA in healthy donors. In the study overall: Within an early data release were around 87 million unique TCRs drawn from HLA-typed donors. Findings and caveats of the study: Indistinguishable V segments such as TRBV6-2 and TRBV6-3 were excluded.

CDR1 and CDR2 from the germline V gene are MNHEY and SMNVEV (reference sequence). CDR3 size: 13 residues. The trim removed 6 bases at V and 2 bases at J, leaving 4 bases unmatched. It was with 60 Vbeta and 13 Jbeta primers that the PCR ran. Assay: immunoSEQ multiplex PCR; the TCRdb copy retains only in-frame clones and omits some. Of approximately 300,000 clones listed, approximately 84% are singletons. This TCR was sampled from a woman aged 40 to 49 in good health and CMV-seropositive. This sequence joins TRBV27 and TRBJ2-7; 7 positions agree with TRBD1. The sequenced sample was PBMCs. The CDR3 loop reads CASRQGRPYEQYF. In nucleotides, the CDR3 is TGTGCCAGCAGACAGGGGCGCCCCTACGAGCAGTACTTC.